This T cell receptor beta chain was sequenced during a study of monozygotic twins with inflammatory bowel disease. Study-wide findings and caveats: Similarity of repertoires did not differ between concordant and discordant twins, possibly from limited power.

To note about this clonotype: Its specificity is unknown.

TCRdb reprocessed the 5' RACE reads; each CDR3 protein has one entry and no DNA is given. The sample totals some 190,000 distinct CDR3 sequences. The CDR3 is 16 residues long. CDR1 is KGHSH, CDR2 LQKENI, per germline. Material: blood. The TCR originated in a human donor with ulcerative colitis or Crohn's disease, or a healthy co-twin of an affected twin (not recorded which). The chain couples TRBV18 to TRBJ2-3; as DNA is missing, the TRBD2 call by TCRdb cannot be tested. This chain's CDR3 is CASSPVAGGRGDTQYF.